Listed below are T cell receptor beta chains from one sample, sequenced in a study of shared clonotypes between healthy human individuals. Libraries were prepared by immunoSEQ multiplex PCR; TCRdb keeps only in-frame clonotypes and omits some of them. The sample has about 2.4 million clones, roughly nine tenths seen once; the top ten hold over 0.12%. Material: naive CD4+ T cells sorted from blood. These receptors were taken from a man aged 18 to 35 in good health. The CDR3 runs from the conserved cysteine through the conserved F or W.

TRBV5-1	TRBJ2-5	CASSYSSGGQETQYF
TRBV6-5	TRBJ1-1	CATSPGVGFGTEAFF
TRBV18	TRBJ2-7	CASSPPIGTDAYEQYF
TRBV5-6	TRBJ2-1	CASSLAGWSSYNEQFF
TRBV6-1	TRBJ2-1	CASSDFERGGSYNEQFF
TRBV5-4	TRBJ2-5	CASQRGGNQETQYF
TRBV28	TRBJ1-5	CASSLNGQPQHF
TRBV30	TRBJ2-3	CAWSVLLIDTQYF
TRBV7-2	TRBJ1-1	CASSRHTEAFF
TRBV7-9	TRBJ2-3	CASSLTQGADTQYF
TRBV4-3	TRBJ1-2	CASSQDRGGRGYTF
TRBV5-4	TRBJ1-4	CASSLPGAENEKLFF
TRBV6-1	TRBJ2-3	CASSISIDTQYF
TRBV4-1	TRBJ2-7	CASSQPGLARYEQYF
TRBV5-1	TRBJ2-7	CASSPGGFPSSYEQYF
TRBV10-3	TRBJ2-3	CAISDGRGGTDTQYF
TRBV30	TRBJ2-1	CAWSSQPNIPNPQFF
TRBV6-1	TRBJ2-7	CASRTPSGSFHEQYF
TRBV5-1	TRBJ2-1	CASSLAASGGPGNEQFF
TRBV18	TRBJ1-3	CASSSASSGNTIYF
TRBV2	TRBJ2-5	CASSVRLQAGETQYF
TRBV5-8	TRBJ2-4	CASSLTTLAKNIQYF
TRBV5-1	TRBJ2-5	CASSWGETQYF
TRBV28	TRBJ1-6	CASSRDRGNSPLHF
TRBV7-2	TRBJ2-1	CASSLASWTSFF
TRBV7-9	TRBJ2-3	CASSSMENGATSTDTQYF
TRBV18	TRBJ2-7	CASSPDRGSKYF
TRBV6-5	TRBJ1-5	CASSYPQDRVQPQHF
TRBV10-2	TRBJ1-4	CASKGGEKLFF
TRBV5-6	TRBJ1-2	CASSLNTGGLTYGYTF
TRBV5-6	TRBJ2-3	CASSLVGGGNTDTQYF
TRBV5-8	TRBJ1-5	CASSLFSNQPQHF